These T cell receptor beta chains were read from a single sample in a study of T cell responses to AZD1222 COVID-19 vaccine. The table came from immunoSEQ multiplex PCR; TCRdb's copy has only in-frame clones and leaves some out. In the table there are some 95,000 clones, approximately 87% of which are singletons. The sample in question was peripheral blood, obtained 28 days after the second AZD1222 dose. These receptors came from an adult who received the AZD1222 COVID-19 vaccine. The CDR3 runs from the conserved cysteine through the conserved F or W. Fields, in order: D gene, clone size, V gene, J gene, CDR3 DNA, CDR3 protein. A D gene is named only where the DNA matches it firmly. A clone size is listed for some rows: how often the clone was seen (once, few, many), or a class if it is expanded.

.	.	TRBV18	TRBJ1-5	TGTGCCAGCTCACCAAGGGCTTCGGGTCAGCCCCAGCATTTT	CASSPRASGQPQHF
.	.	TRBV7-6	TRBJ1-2	TGTGCCAGCAGCTTAGGGGGGGCCGATCCGACGTATGGCTACACCTTC	CASSLGGADPTYGYTF
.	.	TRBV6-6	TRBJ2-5	TGTGCCAGCAGTTACCCGCAGGGTGGGCAAGAGACCCAGTACTTC	CASSYPQGGQETQYF
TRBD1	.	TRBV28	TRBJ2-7	TGTGCCAGCAGTTTCTCAGACAGGGGTAACGAGCAGTACTTC	CASSFSDRGNEQYF
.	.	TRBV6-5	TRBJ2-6	TGTGCCAGCAGACCAGGGGAATCAGGGGCCAACGTCCTGACTTTC	CASRPGESGANVLTF
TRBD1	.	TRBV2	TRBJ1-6	TGTGCCAGCGGGACAGAGCTTTTTTCACCCCTCCACTTT	CASGTELFSPLHF
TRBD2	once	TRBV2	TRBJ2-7	TGTGCCAGTTCGGGACTAGCGGGACCCTACGAGCAGTACTTC	CASSGLAGPYEQYF
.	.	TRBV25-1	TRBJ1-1	TGTGCCAGCACCCAGGCAGGGAACACTGAAGCTTTCTTT	CASTQAGNTEAFF
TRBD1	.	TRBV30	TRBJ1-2	TGTGCCTGGAGCCCGGGACAGGTTGGTGGCTACACCTTC	CAWSPGQVGGYTF
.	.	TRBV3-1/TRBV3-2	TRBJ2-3	TGTGCCAGCAGCCAAGATCTTGGGAAGGACTCTATAAGCACAGATACGCAGTATTTT	CASSQDLGKDSISTDTQYF
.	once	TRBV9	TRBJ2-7	TGTGCCAGCAGCGTTCTGGACACCGCCTACGAGCAGTACTTC	CASSVLDTAYEQYF
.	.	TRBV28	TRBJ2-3	TGTGCCAGCAGGGAAACCGGGACTCCGGGAGATACGCAGTATTTT	CASRETGTPGDTQYF
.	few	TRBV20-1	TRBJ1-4	TGCAGTGCTAGAGGTGAAAAACTGTTTTTT	CSARGEKLFF
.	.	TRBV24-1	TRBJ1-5	TGTGCCACCAGTGACCGGAGGGGGACCGGCGAAAACAATCAGCCCCAGCATTTT	CATSDRRGTGENNQPQHF
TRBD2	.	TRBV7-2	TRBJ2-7	TGTGCCAGCAGCTGGTCTAGCGGGACCTACGAGCAGTACTTC	CASSWSSGTYEQYF
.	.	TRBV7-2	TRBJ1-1	TGTGCCAGCAGCTTAAAACCCACTGAAGCTTTCTTT	CASSLKPTEAFF
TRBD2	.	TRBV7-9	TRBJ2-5	TGTGCCAGCAGCTCCCTGGGGGGGGGACAAGAGACCCAGTACTTC	CASSSLGGGQETQYF
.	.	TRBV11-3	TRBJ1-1	TGTGCCAGCAGCTTACAGGGGCATAACACTGAAGCTTTCTTT	CASSLQGHNTEAFF
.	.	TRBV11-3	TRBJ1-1	TGTGCCAGCAGCTTCCCGAGGACTGAAGCTTTCTTT	CASSFPRTEAFF
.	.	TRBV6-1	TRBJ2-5	TGTGCCAGCAGTGGGAGCGTGGGAGGCCGCCAAGAGACCCAGTACTTC	CASSGSVGGRQETQYF
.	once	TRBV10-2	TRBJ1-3	TGCGCCAGCAGGACCGGGACCGCTGGAAACACCATATATTTT	CASRTGTAGNTIYF
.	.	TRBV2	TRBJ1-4	TGTGCCAGCAGTGGGGGAGTTAATGAAAAACTGTTTTTT	CASSGGVNEKLFF
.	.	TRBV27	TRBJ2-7	TGTGCCAGCAGTTTAATTAGGGACCAGGGCGAGCAGTACTTC	CASSLIRDQGEQYF
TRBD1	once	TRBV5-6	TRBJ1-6	TGTGCCAGCAACCGAGCAGGGGGGCATTCACCCCTCCACTTT	CASNRAGGHSPLHF
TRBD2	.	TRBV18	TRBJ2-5	TGTGCCAGCTCACCACCGCTACTAGCGGGGGGAAGGGTGGAGAGTTCGGAGACCCAGTACTTC	CASSPPLLAGGRVESSETQYF
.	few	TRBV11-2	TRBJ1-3	TGTGCCAGCAGCTCACGGGACCCGGGGTCAGGAAACACCATATATTTT	CASSSRDPGSGNTIYF
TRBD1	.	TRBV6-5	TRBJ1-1	TGTGCCAGCAAAGAGGGGGCCGCTGAAGCTTTCTTT	CASKEGAAEAFF
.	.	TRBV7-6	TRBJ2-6	TGTGCCAGCAGCTTAGAAACTGGGGCCAACGTCCTGACTTTC	CASSLETGANVLTF
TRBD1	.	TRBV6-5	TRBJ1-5	TGTGCCAGCAGTTACACAGGGGAAACTCAGCCCCAGCATTTT	CASSYTGETQPQHF
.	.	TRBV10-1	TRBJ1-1	TGCGCCAGCAGTGTTGAGGAGAACACTGAAGCTTTCTTT	CASSVEENTEAFF
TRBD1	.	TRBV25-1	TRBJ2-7	TGTGCCAGCAGTCCCTGGGGACAGGGACTCGAGCAGTACTTC	CASSPWGQGLEQYF
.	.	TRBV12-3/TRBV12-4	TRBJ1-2	TGTGCCAGCAGTTCCGGAAACTATGGCTACACCTTC	CASSSGNYGYTF
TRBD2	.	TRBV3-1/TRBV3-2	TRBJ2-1	TGTGCCAGCAGCTCGGCACTAGCGGGAGGTCACTCCTACAATGAGCAGTTCTTC	CASSSALAGGHSYNEQFF
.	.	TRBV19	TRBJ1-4	TGTGCCAGTAGTATCCTCGGCGGGGGTAGTGAAAAACTGTTTTTT	CASSILGGGSEKLFF
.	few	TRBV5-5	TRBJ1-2	TGTGCCAGCAGCTCCTCCGGGACGGAAGGCTACACCTTC	CASSSSGTEGYTF
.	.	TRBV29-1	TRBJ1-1	TGCAGCGGAGGACAGTCGAACACTGAAGCTTTCTTT	CSGGQSNTEAFF
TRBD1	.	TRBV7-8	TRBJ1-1	TGTGCCAGCAGCCGAACCGGGACAGGGGACACTGAAGCTTTCTTT	CASSRTGTGDTEAFF
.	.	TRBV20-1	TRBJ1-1	TGCAGTGCTAGAGAGACCCCTGAAGCTTTCTTT	CSARETPEAFF
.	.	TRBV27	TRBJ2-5	TGTGCCAGCAGTTTGGGGCGAGGGGAGACCCAGTACTTC	CASSLGRGETQYF
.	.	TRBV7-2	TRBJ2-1	TGTGCCAGCAGCCAGAACGGCGGGGGCTCCAATGAGCAGTTCTTC	CASSQNGGGSNEQFF
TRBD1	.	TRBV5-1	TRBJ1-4	TGCGCCAGCAGCTTGGGGACAGGTTTCAGAATGTTTTTT	CASSLGTGFRMFF
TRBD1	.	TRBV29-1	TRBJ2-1	TGCAGCGTTGAAGCAAGGACAGGGGTGGATGAGCAGTTCTTC	CSVEARTGVDEQFF
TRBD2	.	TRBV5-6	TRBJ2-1	TGTGCCAGCAGCTTTTCCGGGGGGGCCTTCGGTGAGCAGTTCTTC	CASSFSGGAFGEQFF
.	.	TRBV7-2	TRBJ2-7	TGTGCCAGCAGCTTGGGGGGCGGCAGGACATCCTACGAGCAGTACTTC	CASSLGGGRTSYEQYF
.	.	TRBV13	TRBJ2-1	TGTGCCAGCAGCTTAGGCGGGACCAACAATGAGCAGTTCTTC	CASSLGGTNNEQFF
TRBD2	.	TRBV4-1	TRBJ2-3	TGCGCCAGCAGCCAAGTAGGGCTAGCGGGGGTTCCGCAGTATTTT	CASSQVGLAGVPQYF
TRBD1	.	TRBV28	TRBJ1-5	TGTGCCAGCAGACACGGCGACAGGGACAATCAGCCCCAGCATTTT	CASRHGDRDNQPQHF
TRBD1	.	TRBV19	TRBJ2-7	TGTGCCAGTAGTACCCACACAGGGGGCGCCTCCTACGAGCAGTACTTC	CASSTHTGGASYEQYF
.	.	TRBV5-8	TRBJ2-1	TGTGCCAGCAGCCCTGGGGGACTTCCTCAAAACAATGAGCAGTTCTTC	CASSPGGLPQNNEQFF
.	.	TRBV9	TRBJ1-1	TGTGCCAGCAGCCTCGACGTAGGGCCTTTGAACACTGAAGCTTTCTTT	CASSLDVGPLNTEAFF
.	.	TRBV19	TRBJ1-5	TGTGCCAGTATAGAAACGTATAGCAATCAGCCCCAGCATTTT	CASIETYSNQPQHF
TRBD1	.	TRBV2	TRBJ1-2	TGTGCCAGCAGGACCGGGACAGGCTATGGCTACACCTTC	CASRTGTGYGYTF
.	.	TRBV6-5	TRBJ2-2	TGTGCCAGCAGTTATCAGAACACCGGGGAGCTGTTTTTT	CASSYQNTGELFF
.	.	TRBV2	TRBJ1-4	TGTGCCAGCAGTGATAACCAGGGGAGGGAAAAACTGTTTTTT	CASSDNQGREKLFF